The sequence of this TCR beta chain was determined in a study of blood T cells in healthy people across ages. Study outcomes and limitations: The fall in TCR beta diversity per million T cells was roughly linear with age. Leaving the PBMCs unsorted stopped any conclusive comparison of naive versus antigen-experienced cells.

PCR was performed a second time for about 7 to 11 cycles using a sample-barcoded 5' primer and a J-beta primer mix. Each CDR3 protein is one row after TCRdb ran MiXCR on the 5' RACE reads. This table holds under 1,000,000 distinct CDR3 sequences, 46% found once. Whenever a sample was processed, at least 6 million PBMCs were isolated. This CDR3 is built from 15 residues. Germline CDR1 reads SGHRS; CDR2 reads YFSETQ. This clonotype appeared once. Its target is unknown. The chain joins TRBV5-1 to TRBJ2-5; 8 nucleotides line up with TRBD1. The last part of the DNA fits TRBJ2-7 better; the J call may be wrong. Material for sequencing was blood. The sequence was obtained from a man at least 80 years old in good health. The CDR3 nucleotides read TGCGCCAGCAGCTCTGGGACAGGTTCGGGCCACGAGCAGTACTTC. It translates to CASSSGTGSGHEQYF.